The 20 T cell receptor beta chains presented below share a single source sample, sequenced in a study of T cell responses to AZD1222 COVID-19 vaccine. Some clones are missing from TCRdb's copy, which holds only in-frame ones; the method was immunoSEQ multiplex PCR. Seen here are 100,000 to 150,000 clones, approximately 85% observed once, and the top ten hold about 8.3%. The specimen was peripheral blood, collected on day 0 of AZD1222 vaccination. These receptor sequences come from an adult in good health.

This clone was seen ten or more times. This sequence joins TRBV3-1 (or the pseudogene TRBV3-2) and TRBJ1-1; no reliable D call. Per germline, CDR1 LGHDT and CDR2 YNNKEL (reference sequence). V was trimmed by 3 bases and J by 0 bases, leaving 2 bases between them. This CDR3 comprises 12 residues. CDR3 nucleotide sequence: TGTGCCAGCAGCCACATGAACACTGAAGCTTTCTTT. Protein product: CASSHMNTEAFF.

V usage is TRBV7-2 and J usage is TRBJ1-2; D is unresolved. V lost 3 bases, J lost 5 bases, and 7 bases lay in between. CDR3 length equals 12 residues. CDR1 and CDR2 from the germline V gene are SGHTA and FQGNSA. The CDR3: CASSFVGYGYTF. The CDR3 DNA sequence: TGTGCCAGCAGCTTTGTTGGGTATGGCTACACCTTC.

The CDR3 coding sequence is TGTGCCAGCAGTTCCGGGACTAGCAGAGGCGAGCAGTACTTC. Translation: CASSSGTSRGEQYF. The J gene is TRBJ2-7, the V gene TRBV6-5; 9 bases match TRBD2. The CDR3 extends over 14 amino acids. V lost 4 bases and J lost 6; bases outside the gene matches: 7. Germline CDR1 and CDR2: MNHEY and SVGAGI.

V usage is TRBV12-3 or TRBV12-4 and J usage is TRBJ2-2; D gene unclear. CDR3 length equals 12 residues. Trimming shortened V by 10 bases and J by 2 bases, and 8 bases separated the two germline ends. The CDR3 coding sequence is TGTGCCACCTGGGAAAACACCGGGGAGCTGTTTTTT. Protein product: CATWENTGELFF.

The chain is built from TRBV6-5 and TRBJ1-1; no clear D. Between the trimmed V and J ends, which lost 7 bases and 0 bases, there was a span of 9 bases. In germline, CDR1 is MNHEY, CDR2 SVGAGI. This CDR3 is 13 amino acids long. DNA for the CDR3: TGTGCCAGCATGCGGGCAGTGAACACTGAAGCTTTCTTT. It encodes CASMRAVNTEAFF.

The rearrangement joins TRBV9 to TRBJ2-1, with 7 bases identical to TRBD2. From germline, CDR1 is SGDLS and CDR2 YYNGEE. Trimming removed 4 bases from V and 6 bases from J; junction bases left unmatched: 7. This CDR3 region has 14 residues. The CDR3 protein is CASSKQLASNEQFF. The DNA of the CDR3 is TGTGCCAGCAGCAAACAACTAGCGAGCAATGAGCAGTTCTTC.

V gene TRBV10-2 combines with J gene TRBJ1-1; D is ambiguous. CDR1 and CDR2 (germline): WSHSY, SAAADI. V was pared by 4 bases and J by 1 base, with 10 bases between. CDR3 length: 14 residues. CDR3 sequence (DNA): TGCGCCAGCAGTGTCATTGGAGGGAACACTGAAGCTTTCTTT. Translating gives CASSVIGGNTEAFF.

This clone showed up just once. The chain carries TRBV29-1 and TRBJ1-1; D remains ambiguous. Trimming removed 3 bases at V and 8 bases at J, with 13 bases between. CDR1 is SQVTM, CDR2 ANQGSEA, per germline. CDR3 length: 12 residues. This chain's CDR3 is CSVDVSGSEAFF. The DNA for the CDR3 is TGCAGCGTTGATGTATCCGGCAGCGAAGCTTTCTTT.

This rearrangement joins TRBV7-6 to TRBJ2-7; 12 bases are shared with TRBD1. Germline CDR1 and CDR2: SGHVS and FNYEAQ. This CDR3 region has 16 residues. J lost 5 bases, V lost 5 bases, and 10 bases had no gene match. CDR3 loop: CASSNTGTGGLHEQYF. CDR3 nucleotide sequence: TGTGCCAGCAGCAACACCGGGACAGGGGGCCTCCACGAGCAGTACTTC.

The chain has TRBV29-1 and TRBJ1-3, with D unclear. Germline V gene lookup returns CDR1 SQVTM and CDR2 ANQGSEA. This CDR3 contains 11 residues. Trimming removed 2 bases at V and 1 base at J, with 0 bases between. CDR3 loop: CSVESGNTIYF. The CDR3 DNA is TGCAGCGTTGAATCTGGAAACACCATATATTTT. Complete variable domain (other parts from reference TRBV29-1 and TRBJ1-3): SAVISQKPSRDICQRGTSLTIQCQVDSQVTMMFWYRQQPGQSLTLIATANQGSEATYESGFVIDKFPISRPNLTFSTLTVSNMSPEDSSIYLCSVESGNTIYFGEGSWLTVV.

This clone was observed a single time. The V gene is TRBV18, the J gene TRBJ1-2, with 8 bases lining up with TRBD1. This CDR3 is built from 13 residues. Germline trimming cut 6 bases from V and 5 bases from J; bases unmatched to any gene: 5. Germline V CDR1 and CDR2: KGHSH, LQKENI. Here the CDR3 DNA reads TGTGCCAGCTCCCCGGACAGGGTTTATGGCTACACCTTC. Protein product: CASSPDRVYGYTF.

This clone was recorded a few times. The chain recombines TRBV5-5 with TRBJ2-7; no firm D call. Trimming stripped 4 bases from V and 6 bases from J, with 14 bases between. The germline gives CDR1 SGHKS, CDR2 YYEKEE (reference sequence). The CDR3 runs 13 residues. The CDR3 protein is CASSDRFFFEQYF. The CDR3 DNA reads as TGTGCCAGCAGCGACCGTTTTTTTTTCGAGCAGTACTTC.

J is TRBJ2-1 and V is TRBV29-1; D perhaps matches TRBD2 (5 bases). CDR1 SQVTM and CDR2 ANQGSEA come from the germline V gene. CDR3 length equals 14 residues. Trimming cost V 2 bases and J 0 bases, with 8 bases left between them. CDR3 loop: CSVERESSYNEQFF. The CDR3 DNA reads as TGCAGCGTTGAAAGGGAGAGCTCCTACAATGAGCAGTTCTTC.

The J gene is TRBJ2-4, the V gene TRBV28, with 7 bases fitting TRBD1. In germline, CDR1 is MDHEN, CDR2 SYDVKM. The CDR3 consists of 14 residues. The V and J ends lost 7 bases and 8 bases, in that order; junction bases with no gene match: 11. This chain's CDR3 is CASTPGTDGDIQYF. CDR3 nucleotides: TGTGCCAGCACTCCCGGGACAGATGGGGACATTCAGTACTTC.

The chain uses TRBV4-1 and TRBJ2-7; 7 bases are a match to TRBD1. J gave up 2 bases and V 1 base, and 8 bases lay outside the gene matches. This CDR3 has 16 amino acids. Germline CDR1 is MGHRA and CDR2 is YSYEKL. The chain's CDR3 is CASSQGPRQGAYEQYF. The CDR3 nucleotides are TGCGCCAGCAGCCAAGGGCCGAGACAGGGCGCCTACGAGCAGTACTTC.

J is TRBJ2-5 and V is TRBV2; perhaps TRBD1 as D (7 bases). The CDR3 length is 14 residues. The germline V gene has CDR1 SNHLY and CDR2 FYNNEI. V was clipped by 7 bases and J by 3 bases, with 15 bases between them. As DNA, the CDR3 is TGTGCCAGCACCAGGGGGGCAGTCGAAGAGACCCAGTACTTC. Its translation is CASTRGAVEETQYF.

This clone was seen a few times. CDR3 protein: CASSDPGLALNEQFF. DNA for the CDR3: TGTGCCAGCAGTGACCCGGGACTAGCGCTTAATGAGCAGTTCTTC. The rearrangement joins TRBV6-2 or TRBV6-3 to TRBJ2-1; 10 bases are a match to TRBD2. CDR3 length: 15 residues. Trimming removed 5 bases from V and 7 bases from J; junction bases left unmatched: 8. Germline-derived CDR1 and CDR2 are MNHEY and SVGEGT.

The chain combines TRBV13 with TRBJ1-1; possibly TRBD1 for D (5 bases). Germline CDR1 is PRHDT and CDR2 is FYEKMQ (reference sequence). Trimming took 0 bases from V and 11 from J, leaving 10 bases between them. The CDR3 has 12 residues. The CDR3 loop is CASSLGRGRAFF. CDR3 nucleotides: TGTGCCAGCAGCTTAGGCCGGGGGAGGGCTTTCTTT.

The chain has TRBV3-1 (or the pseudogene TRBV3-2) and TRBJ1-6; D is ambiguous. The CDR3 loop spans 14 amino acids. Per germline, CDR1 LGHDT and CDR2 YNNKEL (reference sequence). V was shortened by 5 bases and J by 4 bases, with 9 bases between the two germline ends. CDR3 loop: CASSEAPYNSPLHF. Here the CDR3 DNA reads TGTGCCAGCAGCGAAGCCCCTTATAATTCACCCCTCCACTTT.

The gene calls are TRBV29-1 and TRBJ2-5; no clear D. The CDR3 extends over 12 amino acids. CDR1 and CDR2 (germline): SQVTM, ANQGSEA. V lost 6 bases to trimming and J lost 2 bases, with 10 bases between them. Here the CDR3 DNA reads TGCAGCGTGAGCAGGTTACAAGAGACCCAGTACTTC. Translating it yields CSVSRLQETQYF.